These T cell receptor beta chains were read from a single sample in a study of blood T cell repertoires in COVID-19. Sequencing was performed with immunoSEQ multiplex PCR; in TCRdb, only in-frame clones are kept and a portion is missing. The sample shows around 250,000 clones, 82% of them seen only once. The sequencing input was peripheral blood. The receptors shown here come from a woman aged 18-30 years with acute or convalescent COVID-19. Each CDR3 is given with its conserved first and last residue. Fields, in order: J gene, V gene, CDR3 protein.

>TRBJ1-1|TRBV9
CASSEDGTGRTEAFF
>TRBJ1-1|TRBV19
CASSTDRGMNTEAFF
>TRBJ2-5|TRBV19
CASTPGWGNQETQYF
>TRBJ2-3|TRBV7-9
CASRSSGRAADTQYF
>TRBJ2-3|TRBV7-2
CASSSSAFFTDTQYF
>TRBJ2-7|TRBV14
CASSTMGLGSYEQYF
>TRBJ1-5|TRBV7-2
CASSSDGGGAQPQHF
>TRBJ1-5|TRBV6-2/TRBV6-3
CASSLSQGFATKYSNQPQHF
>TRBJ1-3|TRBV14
CASSQEREKLYGNTIYF
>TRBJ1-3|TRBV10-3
CASSNRGRNTIYF
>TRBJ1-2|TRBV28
CASRTGYLEGYTF
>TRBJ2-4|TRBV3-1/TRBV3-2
CASSPIAGNKNIQYF
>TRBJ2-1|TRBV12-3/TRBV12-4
CASRDQTYNEQFF
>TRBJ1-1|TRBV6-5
CASSYPSSTEAFF
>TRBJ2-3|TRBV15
CATSRDQDRGQYF
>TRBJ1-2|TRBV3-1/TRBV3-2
CASSQRGQGRGYGYTF
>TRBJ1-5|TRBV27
CASSLSRGSQPQHF
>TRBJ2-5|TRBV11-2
CASSLSLQETQYF
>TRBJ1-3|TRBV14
CASSRLGNTIYF
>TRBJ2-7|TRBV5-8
CASSETGTEDSYEQYF
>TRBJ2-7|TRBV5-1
CASSSGLAGTPEQYF
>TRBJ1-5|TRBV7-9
CASSLNGDQPQHF
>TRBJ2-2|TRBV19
CASSMRGPQGWERAGELFF
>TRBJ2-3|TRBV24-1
CPTTSGKHTDTQYF
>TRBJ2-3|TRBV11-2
CASSLSPGKTDTQYF
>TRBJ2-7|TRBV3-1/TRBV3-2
CASSVNPGLAGGLNEQYF
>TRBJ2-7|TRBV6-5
CASSVGQETYEQYF
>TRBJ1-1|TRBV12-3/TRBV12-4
CASKLGAGAEAFF
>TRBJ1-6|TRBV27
CASSLTPDRGGSPLHF
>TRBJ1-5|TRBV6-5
CASSLGQGDQPQHF
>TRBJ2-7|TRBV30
CAWRETGSYEQYF
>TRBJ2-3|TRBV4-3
CASSQDGLAGGGTDTQYF
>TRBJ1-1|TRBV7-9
CASSLAGKNTEAFF
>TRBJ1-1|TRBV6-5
CASSRQGGMNTEAFF
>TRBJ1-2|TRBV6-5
CASSSKGADYGYTF
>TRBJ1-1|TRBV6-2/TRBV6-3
CASSFDSQILNTEAFF
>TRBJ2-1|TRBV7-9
CASSLASLGNEQFF
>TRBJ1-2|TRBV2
CASSPDRGGDYTF
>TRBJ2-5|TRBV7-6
CASSLGLAGVQETQYF
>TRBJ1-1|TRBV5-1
CASRRDWNTEAFF
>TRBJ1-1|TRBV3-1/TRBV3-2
CASSRQGDTEAFF
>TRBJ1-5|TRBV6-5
CASSPDRAQPQHF
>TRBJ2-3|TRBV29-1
CSVASGAPTDTQYF
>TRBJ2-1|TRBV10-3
CAISPGLAGRPHEQFF
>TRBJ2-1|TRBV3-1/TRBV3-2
CASSLGLAGGYNEQFF
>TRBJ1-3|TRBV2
CASSYMGGGRSGNTIYF
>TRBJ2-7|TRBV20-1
CSAGGEGEQYF
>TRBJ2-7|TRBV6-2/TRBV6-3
CASSSGTSGRRSSYEQYF
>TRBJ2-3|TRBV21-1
CASNRLQGRGTDTQYF
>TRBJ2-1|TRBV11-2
CASSLGGNPYNEQFF